This TCR beta chain emerged from a study of blood T cell repertoires in COVID-19. Study-level information: Collection of acute and convalescent COVID-19 samples took place in the United States, Italy and Spain. PBMCs, B-cell-depleted T cells, or T cells provided the cDNA or gDNA that made up the material.

The CDR3 totals 14 residues. The V segment lost 2 bases and the J segment 7 bases; nucleotides outside the gene matches: 6. Germline V gene sequence: CDR1 MDHEN, CDR2 SYDVKM. The authors' processing: Quantification of nucleated cells was approximated via reference gene primer amplification. Generated by immunoSEQ multiplex PCR, the TCRdb table keeps only in-frame clones and is missing some. V, J and clone size derive from that table, while D and trimming were established from the DNA sequence. This sample has a few hundred thousand clones, with approximately 90% found just once. Followed longitudinally, the Seattle patients had been enrolled during active infection.

Input material: peripheral blood. This receptor was identified in a man over 45 with COVID-19, enrolled during active disease. The chain uses TRBV28 and TRBJ1-2, with 8 bases fitting TRBD1. The CDR3 sequence is CASSLEDRVVGYTF. CDR3 DNA: TGTGCCAGCAGTTTAGAGGACAGGGTGGTTGGCTACACCTTC.